The 24 T cell receptor beta chains below were found in one sample sequenced in a study of identical twins. One entry per CDR3 protein, called by TCRdb with MiXCR from the 5' RACE reads. This sample has hundreds of thousands of distinct CDR3 sequences, with approximately 25% found just once. The same data also went into a second study, on T cells expressing NK-cell markers.

The sequenced sample was CD4+ T cells sorted from blood. The receptors originated from a woman younger than 35 in good health.

J is TRBJ2-1 and V is TRBV7-2; tentative D call: TRBD2 (5 bases). V gave up 0 bases and J gave up 8 bases, with 11 bases separating them. CDR1 and CDR2 (germline): SGHTA, FQGNSA. This CDR3 spans 14 amino acids. The CDR3 here is CASSLAWLAYEQFF. The CDR3 DNA sequence: TGTGCCAGCAGCTTAGCGTGGCTAGCCTATGAGCAGTTCTTC.

The CDR3 DNA follows: TGTGCCAGCAGCCCCGGACAGCCAGATTCACCCCTCCACTTT. Protein product: CASSPGQPDSPLHF. The V and J genes are TRBV3-1 and TRBJ1-6; D perhaps matches TRBD1 (6 bases). Per the germline V gene, CDR1 is LGHDT and CDR2 is YNNKEL (reference sequence). The CDR3 loop spans 14 amino acids. V dropped 4 bases and J dropped 8 bases, with 12 bases sitting between them.

In its sample, this clonotype was seen a few times. The chain recombines TRBV28 with TRBJ2-3, with 15 bases identical to TRBD2. Losses at the gene ends were 6 bases for V and 1 base for J; bases not matched to a gene: 8. The CDR3 consists of 18 residues. Germline CDR1 and CDR2: MDHEN and SYDVKM. The CDR3 loop reads CASSQGLAGGPGTDTQYF. CDR3 nucleotide sequence: TGTGCCAGCAGCCAAGGACTAGCGGGAGGGCCGGGCACAGATACGCAGTATTTT.

The chain recombines TRBV3-1 with TRBJ1-1, with D uncertain. The CDR3 length is 13 residues. Germline-derived CDR1 and CDR2 are LGHDT and YNNKEL (reference sequence). V shed 1 base and J shed 3 bases, with 6 bases lying between them. The CDR3 sequence: CASSQGYDTEAFF. In DNA form, the CDR3 reads TGTGCCAGCAGCCAAGGGTATGACACTGAAGCTTTCTTT.

The rearrangement joins TRBV27 to TRBJ1-2; D perhaps matches TRBD1 (5 bases). The CDR3 is made up of 14 amino acids. V was clipped by 6 bases and J by 7 bases, with 18 bases between them. CDR1 MNHEY and CDR2 SMNVEV come from the germline V gene (reference sequence). CDR3 DNA: TGTGCCAGCAGAGAATTCAGGGAAAGAGGTGGCTACACCTTC. This encodes CASREFRERGGYTF.

The chain has TRBV5-8 and TRBJ2-2; perhaps TRBD2 as D (6 bases). The V gene's germline CDR1 is SGHTS and CDR2 YDEGEE. V was shortened by 8 bases and J by 4 bases, with 21 bases between the two germline ends. The CDR3 runs 16 residues. CDR3 sequence reads: CASSPFGRYRTGELFF. CDR3 nucleotides: TGTGCCAGTTCCCCTTTCGGGAGATACCGCACCGGGGAGCTGTTTTTT.

In this sample, this clonotype turned up a few times. The chain employs TRBV12-3 or TRBV12-4 and TRBJ2-3; weak D call: TRBD1 (6 bases). This CDR3 region has 16 residues. The V gene lost 3 bases and the J gene lost 5 bases, with 18 bases spanning the gap. CDR3: CASSFASSGGRDTQYF. The CDR3 region has the DNA TGTGCCAGCAGTTTCGCCTCTAGTGGGGGCCGAGATACGCAGTATTTT.

This clonotype was counted many times. The chain employs TRBV7-8 and TRBJ1-2; D is ambiguous. This CDR3 region has 13 residues. CDR1 and CDR2 (germline): SGHVS, FQNEAQ. Trimming removed 5 bases from V and 2 bases from J, with 9 bases in between. Here the CDR3 reads CASSREQNYGYTF. The CDR3 DNA reads TGTGCCAGCAGCCGGGAACAGAACTATGGCTACACCTTC.

The sample holds a few counts of this clonotype. This chain uses TRBV30 with TRBJ2-1; D is uncertain. Trimming cost V 1 base and J 0 bases, with 4 bases left between them. Germline V lookup: CDR1 GTSNPN, CDR2 SVGIG (reference sequence). This CDR3 region has 13 residues. CDR3 nucleotides: TGTGCCTGGAGTGCTAGCTCCTACAATGAGCAGTTCTTC. Residues: CAWSASSYNEQFF.

In its sample, this clonotype was seen a few times. This chain joins TRBV5-1 and TRBJ2-7; a possible D gene is TRBD2 (5 bases). Trimming left V 4 bases short and J 0 bases short, with 11 bases between. This CDR3 is 14 amino acids long. Germline V gives CDR1 SGHRS, CDR2 YFSETQ. CDR3 residues: CASSGGPHSYEQYF. CDR3 nucleotide sequence: TGCGCCAGCAGCGGAGGACCCCACTCCTACGAGCAGTACTTC.

The V call is TRBV5-6, the J call TRBJ2-5; D possibly corresponds to TRBD1 (7 bases). Germline V gene lookup returns CDR1 SGHDT and CDR2 YYEEEE. The CDR3 length is 15 residues. The ends were cut back, 0 bases at V and 4 bases at J, with 13 bases in the middle. Here the CDR3 reads CASSLVGTAGETQYF. DNA for the CDR3: TGTGCCAGCAGCTTGGTGGGGACAGCGGGAGAGACCCAGTACTTC.

This clonotype has just a few counts. This rearrangement joins TRBV18 to TRBJ2-5, with D uncertain. The CDR3 length is 13 residues. Trimming removed 5 bases from V and 1 base from J, with 8 bases in between. CDR1 and CDR2 (germline): KGHSH, LQKENI. As DNA, the CDR3 is TGTGCCAGCTCAGGGCTAGGCCAAGAGACCCAGTACTTC. Amino acids: CASSGLGQETQYF.

This clonotype has only a few counts. The chain couples TRBV20-1 to TRBJ2-3; 10 bases match TRBD2. This CDR3 has 14 residues. CDR1 is DFQATT and CDR2 is SNEGSKA in the germline V gene (reference sequence). V lost 6 bases, J lost 5 bases, and 8 bases stayed unmatched. The CDR3 region has the DNA TGCAGTGCATCCCCCCTAGCGGGAGTAGATACGCAGTATTTT. Its translation is CSASPLAGVDTQYF.

The rearrangement joins TRBV20-1 to TRBJ1-2; D unresolved. Germline-derived CDR1 and CDR2 are DFQATT and SNEGSKA (reference sequence). Trimming left V 2 bases short and J 1 base short, with 8 bases between. This CDR3 region has 13 residues. The CDR3, as DNA: TGCAGTGCTAGAAAGGACGGTAACTATGGCTACACCTTC. It translates to CSARKDGNYGYTF.

This clonotype has more than one count but fewer than ten. This chain links TRBV20-1 with TRBJ2-5; D perhaps matches TRBD1 (5 bases). Germline CDR1 DFQATT, CDR2 SNEGSKA (reference sequence). The length of the CDR3 is 13 residues. Trimming took off 5 bases at V and 0 bases at J, with 10 bases between the two ends. CDR3 sequence: CSALTDYQETQYF. The CDR3 DNA follows: TGCAGTGCTTTGACAGATTACCAAGAGACCCAGTACTTC.

The chain combines TRBV2 with TRBJ2-1, with TRBD2 matching 14 bases. The CDR3 is 18 amino acids. The germline gives CDR1 SNHLY, CDR2 FYNNEI. DNA for the CDR3: TGTACCTGCAGTCCGGGACTAGCGGGGGTGAGCTCCTACAATGAGCAGTTCTTC. Translating it yields CTCSPGLAGVSSYNEQFF.

This chain links TRBV7-2 with TRBJ2-5; D is ambiguous. The CDR3 extends over 15 amino acids. The V gene's germline CDR1 is SGHTA and CDR2 FQGNSA. The V end lost 3 bases, the J end lost 4 bases, and 15 bases lay between the germline ends. The CDR3 bases are TGTGCCAGCAGCTTTGGTGGCCTGAGAGGAGAGACCCAGTACTTC. Translation gives CASSFGGLRGETQYF.

The rearrangement links TRBV6-1 to TRBJ2-1; TRBD2 might be the D (7 bases). This CDR3 spans 13 amino acids. Trimming stripped 2 bases from V and 8 bases from J, with 10 bases between. CDR1 and CDR2 (germline): MNHNS, SASEGT. The CDR3 spells CASSERGGDEQFF. As DNA, the CDR3 is TGTGCCAGCAGTGAAAGGGGGGGCGATGAGCAGTTCTTC.

The chain recombines TRBV5-6 with TRBJ2-6; TRBD1 aligns across 10 bases. Trimming cost V 6 bases and J 3 bases; bases outside gene matches: 6. The germline V gene has CDR1 SGHDT and CDR2 YYEEEE. The CDR3 runs to 16 residues. Written as DNA, the CDR3 is TGTGCCAGCAACCGACAGGGGGCGCTTGGGGCCAACGTCCTGACTTTC. Protein product: CASNRQGALGANVLTF.

The chain joins TRBV9 to TRBJ2-3; D not certain. Germline CDR1 reads SGDLS; CDR2 reads YYNGEE. Trimming cost V 4 bases and J 4 bases, with 10 bases left between them. The CDR3 has 13 amino acids. The CDR3 is CASSLSIADTQYF. CDR3 DNA sequence: TGTGCCAGCAGCCTTAGCATCGCAGATACGCAGTATTTT.

This clonotype was found once. The chain carries TRBV7-8 and TRBJ1-2; 7 bases map to TRBD1. In germline, CDR1 is SGHVS, CDR2 FQNEAQ. The J segment lost 0 bases and the V segment lost 0 bases, leaving 1 base of the junction unmatched. CDR3 length: 15 amino acids. The CDR3 nucleotides are TGTGCCAGCAGCTTAGCAGGGACAGCTAACTATGGCTACACCTTC. This translates into CASSLAGTANYGYTF.

The genes are TRBV7-9 and TRBJ2-3, with a weak D call TRBD2 (6 bases). This CDR3 has 16 amino acids. Per germline, CDR1 SEHNR and CDR2 FQNEAQ (reference sequence). The V and J ends lost 5 bases and 3 bases respectively, with 18 bases between them. CDR3 loop: CASSRHVSRGTDTQYF. In DNA, the CDR3 is TGTGCCAGCAGCCGTCATGTTTCGCGGGGAACAGATACGCAGTATTTT.

This clonotype was detected a few times. V is TRBV18 and J is TRBJ1-1; D unresolved. Germline V gene data show CDR1 as KGHSH and CDR2 as LQKENI. The CDR3 sequence is 14 residues long. Trimming removed 2 bases at V and 2 bases at J, with 9 bases between. The CDR3 here is CASSPMRSNTEAFF. The CDR3 nucleotides are TGTGCCAGCTCACCAATGAGGAGCAACACTGAAGCTTTCTTT.

The chain uses TRBV27 and TRBJ1-5, with D tentatively TRBD1 (6 bases). CDR1 MNHEY and CDR2 SMNVEV come from the germline V gene (reference sequence). The ends were cut back, 5 bases at V and 9 bases at J, with 23 bases in the middle. The CDR3 totals 16 residues. DNA for the CDR3: TGTGCCAGCAGTCCGCCCGCCGGGACACCAGTTGGGCCCCAGCATTTT. It specifies CASSPPAGTPVGPQHF.